This T cell receptor beta chain emerged from a study of OX40 agonist ivuxolimab in advanced cancers. Study-level background: The costimulatory receptor OX40 (CD134) was targeted by ivuxolimab, a fully human IgG2 agonistic monoclonal antibody. Intravenous ivuxolimab was administered to patients every 2 weeks at six dose levels: 0.01, 0.1, 0.3, 1.5, 3 and 10 mg/kg. Of the roughly 50 dose-escalation patients, hepatocellular carcinoma was present in roughly 19, melanoma in roughly 15, renal cell carcinoma in 9 and head and neck cancer in 9. In the dose-escalation cohort, roughly 82% of patients were male, and the mean age was approximately 60 years with a range of about 20 to 79. Patients were allowed to have had prior anti-PD-1, anti-PD-L1 or anti-CTLA-4 therapy, and 40% of the dose-escalation patients had been treated with checkpoint inhibitors. Three dose-escalation patients achieved partial responses, one with hepatocellular carcinoma and two with cutaneous melanoma. The point of sequencing TCRbeta in the periphery was to test whether ivuxolimab changed TCR sequence diversity and drove clonal T-cell expansion. The paper describes the monotherapy dose-escalation part (N of about 57 patients) of the phase I trial of ivuxolimab. Results the study describes overall, beyond this receptor: Partial responders in the 0.1-3.0 mg/kg groups had among the lowest normalized peripheral clonal expansion, especially among CD8+ T cells. At doses of 0.1 to 3.0 mg/kg, clonal expansion of both CD4+ and CD8+ T cells in blood was seen between baseline and week 6. Low levels of normalized T-cell clonal expansion were also seen in some nonresponding patients. On average, CD8+ T cells showed more expanded clones than CD4+ T cells after ivuxolimab. The antigen specificity of the peripheral T cells that underwent clonal expansion was not determined.

Patients with autoimmune disease history or receiving systemic immunosuppression were excluded from the trial. In every dose cohort, peripheral blood was drawn for TCR sequencing at baseline, cycle 4 day 1, and cycle 7 day 1. The samples were taken from a phase I, first-in-human, multicenter, open-label dose-escalation trial of ivuxolimab. Adults with locally advanced or metastatic melanoma, renal cell, hepatocellular, or head and neck squamous cell carcinoma were enrolled in the trial. Before TCR sequencing, CD4+ T cells and CD8+ T cells from peripheral blood were sorted into separate populations. Genomic DNA was isolated from the sorted cells so that the TCRbeta CDR3 region could be sequenced. The immunoSEQ Assay was used to sequence the TCRbeta CDR3 regions. As stored in TCRdb, this immuneACCESS dataset retains in-frame rearrangements with V and J assigned. A fraction of the clones does not appear; measured against another copy, unresolved V genes explain less than half of the discrepancy, and the remainder lacks a known reason. This sample comprises around 40,000 clones, about 92% of them detected only once. Roughly 9% of the sample goes to the ten largest clones.

Details on this clone: Its antigen has not been determined. No quality values exist for individual bases; no much larger clone is one base distant.

The cysteine opens and the phenylalanine closes a CDR3 of 15 amino acids. The sequence is cut down to CDR3 DNA, 45 bases in frame from base 1. The junction shows trimming of 2 bases on V and 10 bases on J, plus 15 bases between the germline ends. In the germline V gene, CDR1 corresponds to MDHEN and CDR2 to SYDVKM. The receptor was isolated from an adult with an advanced solid tumor such as melanoma, head and neck, liver or kidney cancer. This sample comprised CD4+ or CD8+ T cells sorted from blood, obtained in a trial of the OX40 agonist ivuxolimab. This chain joins TRBV28 to TRBJ1-6; confidence is insufficient to name the D gene. The DNA sequence is as follows: TGTGCCAGCAGTTTAGGGCTTTCGAGCGAGTCACCCCTCCACTTT. Its protein product is CASSLGLSSESPLHF.